This TCR beta chain appears in the sequencing data of a study of T cell responses to AZD1222 COVID-19 vaccine. Findings and caveats of the study: Seropositive AZD1222 recipients at baseline numbered only five or six. The breadth and depth of Spike-specific TCRs increased once two AZD1222 doses had been given. The donors showed a predominance of white British ancestry and of females, with possible underestimation of clonal diversity. Spike as a whole was targeted by vaccine-associated CD4 TCRs, dominant at 160-218 and 743-854.

The table lists this clone with a count of one. Its matching antigen is unknown. This table comes from immunoSEQ multiplex PCR, and its TCRdb copy is limited to in-frame clones, with some not included. The sample lists around 120,000 clones; less than 95% were seen once. Trimming pared 6 bases from V and 4 bases from J, leaving 13 bases between. Germline CDR1 is MNHEY and CDR2 is SVGAGI. The CDR3 is 13 amino acids. The rearrangement uses TRBV6-5 and TRBJ2-7; no firm D call. Sequences were derived from peripheral blood, sampled on day 0 of AZD1222 vaccination. The receptor's source is an adult in good health. The CDR3 nucleotides are TGTGCCAGCAGGGGCAGGCCCTTATACGAGCAGTACTTC. Amino acid sequence: CASRGRPLYEQYF.